Listed here are 21 T cell receptor beta chains from one sample, sequenced in a study of cytomegalovirus exposure and HLA in healthy donors. The PCR was carried out with 60 Vbeta primers and 13 Jbeta primers. Produced via immunoSEQ multiplex PCR; TCRdb's table is partial and in-frame only. In the table there are 100,000 to 150,000 clones, about four fifths of which are singletons. The sequenced sample consisted of PBMCs. The receptors originated from a male donor in good health and CMV-seronegative.

In this sample, this clone turned up once. The V call is TRBV5-1, the J call TRBJ2-2; possible D gene TRBD1, 5 bases. This CDR3 region has 14 residues. CDR1 is SGHRS, CDR2 YFSETQ, per germline. V lost 3 bases and J lost 0, with 6 bases in between. The CDR3 nucleotides read TGCGCCAGCAGCTCACAGGCGAACACCGGGGAGCTGTTTTTT. It codes for CASSSQANTGELFF.

The J gene is TRBJ1-2, the V gene TRBV29-1, with D possibly matching TRBD1 (5 bases). Trimming removed 0 bases at V and 6 bases at J, with 8 bases between. CDR1 is SQVTM, CDR2 ANQGSEA, per germline. There are 12 residues in the CDR3. CDR3 loop: CSVEDGGNGYTF. In DNA form, the CDR3 reads TGCAGCGTTGAAGACGGGGGAAATGGCTACACCTTC.

Notes on this clone: The same CDR3 is also encoded by other DNA sequences in this sample. The V call is TRBV5-1, the J call TRBJ1-4, with 7 bases lining up with TRBD1. The CDR3 totals 14 residues. V gave up 7 bases and J gave up 6 bases; unmatched junction bases: 9. CDR1 is SGHRS and CDR2 is YFSETQ in the germline V gene. CDR3 in DNA: TGCGCCAGCGGCCTAACAGGGGATGATGAAAAACTGTTTTTT. Encoded protein: CASGLTGDDEKLFF.

This clone turned up a few times. The chain recombines TRBV5-8 with TRBJ1-6; 8 nucleotides line up with TRBD1. Trimming at V came to 2 bases and at J to 7 bases, leaving 5 bases not matched to a gene. Per germline, CDR1 SGHTS and CDR2 YDEGEE. The CDR3 extends over 15 amino acids. In nucleotides, the CDR3 is TGTGCCAGCAGCTTCCGGACAGGGAAGAATTCACCCCTCCACTTT. This translates into CASSFRTGKNSPLHF.

The V call is TRBV12-2, the J call TRBJ1-6; the D call TRBD1 from the table was never checked on the DNA. TRBV12-2 is deemed a pseudogene. CDR3 length: 16 residues. CDR3 loop: CASRPGEDRGDSPLHF. Here the CDR3 DNA reads TGTGCAAGTCGCCCGGGGGAGGACAGGGGCGATTCACCCCTCCACTTT.

The genes are TRBV2 and TRBJ1-5; 8 bases map to TRBD1. The J segment lost 9 bases and the V segment lost 1 base, leaving 5 bases of the junction unmatched. Germline lookup yields CDR1 SNHLY and CDR2 FYNNEI. The CDR3 is made up of 14 amino acids. DNA for the CDR3: TGTGCCAGCAGTGAAGAACAGGGGGGACGGCCCCAGCATTTT. Translation gives CASSEEQGGRPQHF.

This clone turned up a few times. The J gene is TRBJ2-3, the V gene TRBV6-1; weak D call: TRBD1 (6 bases). V lost 6 bases to trimming and J lost 3 bases, with 13 bases between them. The CDR3 is 14 amino acids. Germline-derived CDR1 and CDR2 are MNHNS and SASEGT. The CDR3 loop reads CASRRGSPTDTQYF. CDR3 DNA: TGTGCCAGCAGGAGGGGGTCCCCTACAGATACGCAGTATTTT.

This clone was observed a few times. The genes are TRBV19 and TRBJ2-6; tentative D call: TRBD1 (6 bases). The germline V gene has CDR1 LNHDA and CDR2 SQIVND (reference sequence). CDR3 length equals 18 residues. The ends were cut back, 7 bases at V and 1 base at J, with 20 bases in the middle. DNA for the CDR3: TGTGCCAGTAACGAGAGGGGGACATCTAATTCTGGGGCCAACGTCCTGACTTTC. Encoded protein: CASNERGTSNSGANVLTF.

This chain joins TRBV6-5 and TRBJ1-2; 8 bases fit TRBD1. The length of the CDR3 is 15 residues. Germline loops: CDR1 MNHEY, CDR2 SVGAGI. Trimming cost V 2 bases and J 7 bases; bases outside gene matches: 9. CDR3 nucleotide sequence: TGTGCCAGCAGTTACGGGCAAACAGGGGGAAGTGGCTACACCTTC. This translates into CASSYGQTGGSGYTF.

The chain carries TRBV7-2 and TRBJ2-5, with D hard to call. The DNA end is more similar to TRBJ2-7, so the J call may be wrong. Germline loops: CDR1 SGHTA, CDR2 FQGNSA. CDR3 length: 12 amino acids. The CDR3 is CASSASSYEQYF. As DNA, the CDR3 is TGTGCCAGCAGCGCGAGCTCCTACGAGCAGTACTTC.

The V call is TRBV29-1, the J call TRBJ1-2; 9 bases align to TRBD1. The CDR3 totals 20 residues. CDR1 and CDR2 (germline): SQVTM, ANQGSEA. V gave up 2 bases and J gave up 0 bases; unmatched junction bases: 19. CDR3: CSVELFRDRVSNAANYGYTF. The CDR3 nucleotides are TGCAGCGTTGAATTATTCCGGGACAGGGTTTCCAACGCAGCTAACTATGGCTACACCTTC.

The chain carries TRBV29-1 and TRBJ1-3, with D perhaps TRBD1 (6 bases). Trimming removed 6 bases from V and 2 bases from J, with 8 bases in between. Germline CDR1 reads SQVTM; CDR2 reads ANQGSEA. CDR3 length: 12 residues. CDR3 sequence: CSVQGAGNTIYF. DNA of the CDR3: TGCAGCGTACAGGGTGCTGGAAACACCATATATTTT.

The chain links TRBV7-8 to TRBJ1-6; 9 nucleotides line up with TRBD1. The trim removed 1 base at V and 9 bases at J, leaving 10 bases unmatched. The CDR3 runs 17 residues. CDR1 is SGHVS, CDR2 FQNEAQ, per germline. CDR3 loop: CASSLGWGTGSFSPLHF. The CDR3 region has the DNA TGTGCCAGCAGCTTAGGGTGGGGGACAGGGTCGTTTTCACCCCTCCACTTT.

This chain connects TRBV5-4 to TRBJ1-2; D is undetermined. The CDR3 consists of 13 residues. Germline CDR1 SGHNT, CDR2 YYREEE (reference sequence). V lost 2 bases to trimming and J lost 6 bases, with 11 bases between them. This chain's CDR3 is CASSFNSWDGYTF. The CDR3, as DNA: TGTGCCAGCAGCTTTAACAGTTGGGATGGCTACACCTTC.

The rearrangement links TRBV18 to TRBJ2-1; TRBD2 matches 7 bases. CDR3 length: 15 amino acids. J was trimmed by 7 bases and V by 0 bases; bases with no gene match: 6. Germline CDR1 reads KGHSH; CDR2 reads LQKENI. CDR3 coding DNA: TGTGCCAGCTCACCACCGGGGGGGGACTTGAATGAGCAGTTCTTC. Translation gives CASSPPGGDLNEQFF.

The rearrangement joins TRBV23-1 to TRBJ2-7; 9 bases are shared with TRBD1. TRBV23-1 is noted as an ORF with a role that remains uncertain. V lost 2 bases to trimming and J lost 4 bases; unmatched junction nucleotides: 3. There are 14 residues in the CDR3. The DNA for the CDR3 is TGCGCCAGCAGTCAAAGGGACAGGGTGTACGAGCAGTACTTC. This encodes CASSQRDRVYEQYF.

This chain connects TRBV2 to TRBJ2-1; 12 nucleotides align to TRBD2. The J segment lost 6 bases and the V segment lost 7 bases, leaving 4 bases of the junction unmatched. The CDR3 covers 14 residues. Germline CDR1 SNHLY, CDR2 FYNNEI. The CDR3 loop is CASTRLAGANEQFF. The CDR3 nucleotides are TGTGCCAGCACCAGACTAGCGGGGGCCAATGAGCAGTTCTTC.

This chain links TRBV5-1 with TRBJ2-5; 11 bases are a match to TRBD1. This CDR3 is built from 14 residues. Germline CDR1 SGHRS, CDR2 YFSETQ. The ends lost 4 bases at V and 5 bases at J; junction bases unmatched: 4. The CDR3 nucleotides read TGCGCCAGCAGCAAGGGGACAGGGGGGGAGACCCAGTACTTC. This gives the protein CASSKGTGGETQYF.

The chain uses TRBV30 and TRBJ1-1; weak D call: TRBD1 (6 bases). Germline CDR1 and CDR2: GTSNPN and SVGIG (reference sequence). V lost 5 bases and J 0 bases, leaving 10 bases between the germline ends. The length of the CDR3 is 13 residues. CDR3 residues: CAWADSVNTEAFF. The CDR3, as DNA: TGTGCCTGGGCGGACAGTGTGAACACTGAAGCTTTCTTT.

The rearrangement joins TRBV19 to TRBJ1-1; 7 nucleotides line up with TRBD1. After removal of 2 bases from V and 4 bases from J, the junction contained 4 bases not matched to a gene. Germline-derived CDR1 and CDR2 are LNHDA and SQIVND (reference sequence). This CDR3 has 14 amino acids. CDR3 bases: TGTGCCAGTAGTATATTAGGGGGCCCCACTGAAGCTTTCTTT. Its protein product is CASSILGGPTEAFF.

The chain recombines TRBV9 with TRBJ2-5; unclear D gene. The CDR3 is 16 amino acids. CDR1 and CDR2 from the germline V gene are SGDLS and YYNGEE. V dropped 3 bases and J dropped 0 bases, with 15 bases sitting between them. CDR3 residues: CASSAPPRQDQETQYF. CDR3 sequence (DNA): TGTGCCAGCAGCGCCCCCCCACGCCAGGACCAAGAGACCCAGTACTTC.